This passage covers 32 T cell receptor beta chains from one sample sequenced in a study of beta chain features in type 1 diabetes. These receptors' targets are unknown. The whole isolated RNA underwent reverse transcription, so sequencing captured expressed TCRB transcripts. Method: immunoSEQ multiplex PCR; TCRdb's copy keeps in-frame clones and lacks some. This sample has fewer than 110,000 clones; 25% to 30% occur once, and the top ten carry 0.5% to 0.55%. General observations from the study: In every one of the four CD4+ subsets, TCRB CDR3s were moderately but significantly shorter in Type 1 diabetes patients.

The sample consisted of central memory CD4+ T cells from blood. The source of these receptors is a woman aged 18-29 years with type 1 diabetes.

This chain connects TRBV2 to TRBJ1-2, with unresolved D. This CDR3 comprises 12 residues. Germline V gives CDR1 SNHLY, CDR2 FYNNEI. The V end was cut by 5 bases, the J end by 5 bases, with 9 bases between. CDR3 sequence: CASSNGGYGYTF. The CDR3 coding sequence is TGTGCCAGCAGTAACGGAGGATATGGCTACACCTTC.

The chain has TRBV27 and TRBJ1-2; D is unresolved. CDR1 and CDR2 from the germline V gene are MNHEY and SMNVEV (reference sequence). The V end was cut by 6 bases, the J end by 3 bases, with 23 bases between. CDR3 length equals 17 residues. The CDR3 sequence: CASRPLGPRGPDYGYTF. The CDR3 nucleotides are TGTGCCAGCAGACCACTTGGGCCACGGGGTCCCGACTATGGCTACACCTTC.

This sequence joins TRBV12-1 and TRBJ2-2; TRBD2 was called by the table and not checked on the DNA. TRBV12-1 has pseudogene status. This CDR3 is 14 amino acids long. The CDR3 DNA reads TGTGCCAGCAGCTCGCGGGAGTACGGCGGGGAGCTGTTTTTT. It translates to CASSSREYGGELFF.

J is TRBJ1-1 and V is TRBV7-2, with TRBD1 matching over 9 bases. The germline V gene encodes CDR1 SGHTA and CDR2 FQGNSA. V was pared by 1 base and J by 4 bases, with 4 bases of the junction left unmatched. The CDR3 length is 15 residues. The CDR3: CASSLVGQGLTEAFF. The CDR3 DNA is TGTGCCAGCAGCTTAGTAGGACAGGGGCTCACTGAAGCTTTCTTT.

In its sample, this clone was seen a few times. The CDR3: CASSRTSGSGANVLTF. The CDR3 DNA is TGCGCCAGCAGCCGGACTAGCGGCTCTGGGGCCAACGTCCTGACTTTC. The V call is TRBV4-3, the J call TRBJ2-6, with TRBD2 identical over 10 bases. Germline CDR1 LGHNA, CDR2 YSLEER. The CDR3 contains 16 residues. The V segment lost 4 bases and the J segment 0 bases; nucleotides outside the gene matches: 0.

In its sample, this clone was seen a few times. V is TRBV6-1 and J is TRBJ2-7, with TRBD2 identical over 9 bases. CDR3 length equals 16 residues. The junction had 12 bases not matched to a gene; V was cut back by 3 bases and J by 6 bases. Germline V lookup: CDR1 MNHNS, CDR2 SASEGT. CDR3 sequence reads: CASSDGHGTSIPEQYF. The DNA for the CDR3 is TGTGCCAGCAGTGACGGTCACGGGACTAGCATCCCCGAGCAGTACTTC.

Regarding this clone: One end of the junction varies from germline; a read error may be responsible. The chain uses TRBV4-1 and TRBJ1-1; D may be TRBD1 (6 bases). The CDR3 is 16 amino acids. The V gene's germline CDR1 is MGHRA and CDR2 YSYEKL. Here the CDR3 reads CASSQAIWVSSGEGFF. Here the CDR3 DNA reads TGCGCCAGCAGCCAGGCCATCTGGGTTTCCTCAGGGGAAGGTTTCTTT.

This clone occurred a few times. V is TRBV29-1 and J is TRBJ1-2; 11 bases are shared with TRBD1. This CDR3 spans 12 amino acids. V was clipped by 1 base and J by 8 bases; unmatched bases: 0. Germline CDR1 reads SQVTM; CDR2 reads ANQGSEA. The CDR3 DNA reads as TGCAGCGTTGAAGGGACAGGGGGCGGCTACACCTTC. Its protein is CSVEGTGGGYTF.

A single count supports this clone. The chain recombines TRBV5-5 with TRBJ2-1; TRBD2 is a possible D gene (5 bases). Trimming removed 0 bases from V and 10 bases from J, with 11 bases in between. This CDR3 is 13 amino acids long. Germline CDR1 and CDR2: SGHKS and YYEKEE (reference sequence). The CDR3 reads CASSLAPRGEQFF. The DNA of the CDR3 is TGTGCCAGCAGCTTGGCGCCCCGCGGGGAGCAGTTCTTC.

This clone was detected a few times. The chain joins TRBV2 to TRBJ2-1; 8 bases are a match to TRBD2. Losses at the gene ends were 0 bases for V and 6 bases for J; bases not matched to a gene: 7. The length of the CDR3 is 16 residues. The germline V gene has CDR1 SNHLY and CDR2 FYNNEI. The CDR3 nucleotides read TGTGCCAGCAGTGAAGCGCTTAGGACTAGCTCCAATGAGCAGTTCTTC. This sequence encodes CASSEALRTSSNEQFF. Filled out from reference TRBV2 and TRBJ2-1, the complete variable domain reads EPEVTQTPSHQVTQMGQEVILRCVPISNHLYFYWYRQILGQKVEFLVSFYNNEISEKSEIFDDQFSVERPDGSNFTLKIRSTKLEDSAMYFCASSEALRTSSNEQFFGPGTRLTVL.

This sequence joins TRBV27 and TRBJ2-7; the match to TRBD1 covers 10 bases. The CDR3 has 16 amino acids. Trimming removed 0 bases from V and 3 bases from J; junction bases left unmatched: 5. Germline assignment: CDR1 MNHEY and CDR2 SMNVEV (reference sequence). DNA for the CDR3: TGTGCCAGCAGTTTATCACCGACAGGGGGCTACTACGAGCAGTACTTC. This gives the protein CASSLSPTGGYYEQYF.

Only a few counts were recorded for this clone. V is TRBV5-4 and J is TRBJ2-5; 7 bases line up with TRBD2. Germline assignment: CDR1 SGHNT and CDR2 YYREEE (reference sequence). The CDR3 has 15 residues. V lost 2 bases, J lost 4 bases, and 8 bases stayed unmatched. The CDR3 sequence: CASSFQAGRGETQYF. The CDR3 region has the DNA TGTGCCAGCAGCTTCCAAGCGGGAAGGGGAGAGACCCAGTACTTC. Combining the CDR3 with reference TRBV5-4 and TRBJ2-5 gives the whole variable domain ETGVTQSPTHLIKTRGQQVTLRCSSQSGHNTVSWYQQALGQGPQFIFQYYREEENGRGNFPPRFSGLQFPNYSSELNVNALELDDSALYLCASSFQAGRGETQYFGPGTRLLVL.

The genes are TRBV29-1 and TRBJ2-3; 9 bases map to TRBD2. V lost 2 bases, J lost 3 bases, and 9 bases stayed unmatched. Looked up from germline, CDR1 is SQVTM and CDR2 is ANQGSEA. The CDR3 totals 16 residues. CDR3 loop: CSVESPAGGGTDTQYF. In nucleotides, the CDR3 is TGCAGCGTTGAATCTCCAGCGGGAGGAGGAACAGATACGCAGTATTTT.

CDR3 DNA: TGTGCCACCTCCGGACAGAGCAACACTGAAGCTTTCTTT. Protein product: CATSGQSNTEAFF. The chain carries TRBV15 and TRBJ1-1; D possibly corresponds to TRBD1 (6 bases). The CDR3 runs 13 residues. CDR1 LNHNV and CDR2 YYDKDF come from the germline V gene (reference sequence). Trimming left V 8 bases short and J 2 bases short, with 12 bases between.

This clone was observed a single time. The chain recombines TRBV5-1 with TRBJ2-1; 7 nucleotides line up with TRBD1. CDR3 length equals 14 residues. Per the germline V gene, CDR1 is SGHRS and CDR2 is YFSETQ. Trimming cost V 2 bases and J 3 bases; bases outside gene matches: 2. This chain's CDR3 is CASSLQGNYNEQFF. CDR3 DNA: TGCGCCAGCAGCTTACAGGGGAACTACAATGAGCAGTTCTTC. The full variable domain, rest sourced from reference TRBV5-1 and TRBJ2-1, is KAGVTQTPRYLIKTRGQQVTLSCSPISGHRSVSWYQQTPGQGLQFLFEYFSETQRNKGNFPGRFSGRQFSNSRSEMNVSTLELGDSALYLCASSLQGNYNEQFFGPGTRLTVL.

This clone was seen once. This chain joins TRBV18 and TRBJ1-2; 9 bases are a match to TRBD1. From germline, CDR1 is KGHSH and CDR2 LQKENI. J was trimmed by 4 bases and V by 3 bases; bases with no gene match: 3. This CDR3 region has 14 residues. The CDR3 bases are TGTGCCAGCTCACCGGGACAGGGTTTCTATGGCTACACCTTC. Encoded protein: CASSPGQGFYGYTF. The variable domain in full, with the rest retrieved from reference TRBV18 and TRBJ1-2, is NAGVMQNPRHLVRRRGQEARLRCSPMKGHSHVYWYRQLPEEGLKFMVYLQKENIIDESGMPKERFSAEFPKEGPSILRIQQVVRGDSAAYFCASSPGQGFYGYTFGSGTRLTVV.

This clone showed up just a few times. The rearrangement joins TRBV28 to TRBJ2-7; 13 bases are a match to TRBD2. CDR1 is MDHEN and CDR2 is SYDVKM in the germline V gene. The CDR3 loop spans 15 amino acids. V was pared by 2 bases and J by 4 bases, with 2 bases of the junction left unmatched. The CDR3 DNA sequence: TGTGCCAGCAGTTTACCGGGACTAGCGGGGTACGAGCAGTACTTC. It codes for CASSLPGLAGYEQYF.

This clone was picked up a small number of times. CDR3 in DNA: TGTGCCAGCAGTCTCGGACAGGGGGGTGGGACCCAGTACTTC. It encodes CASSLGQGGGTQYF. V usage is TRBV25-1 and J usage is TRBJ2-5; the match to TRBD1 covers 10 bases. The V gene's germline CDR1 is MGHDK and CDR2 SYGVNS. Trimming took 5 bases from V and 7 from J; bases not matched to a gene: 7. The CDR3 is 14 amino acids.

The J gene is TRBJ2-7, the V gene TRBV6-1, with a tentative D call TRBD1 (6 bases). CDR3 length: 13 amino acids. Per germline, CDR1 MNHNS and CDR2 SASEGT. With 7 bases removed from V and 2 bases from J, the gap between germline ends came to 12 bases. CDR3 sequence (DNA): TGTGCCAGCATAACAGGGTCCCCCTACGAGCAGTACTTC. This encodes CASITGSPYEQYF.

The rearrangement uses TRBV7-9 and TRBJ2-5; 7 positions match TRBD1. The trim removed 5 bases at V and 3 bases at J, leaving 6 bases unmatched. This CDR3 region has 14 residues. The germline V gene has CDR1 SEHNR and CDR2 FQNEAQ (reference sequence). This CDR3 is CASSPRTGKETQYF. In DNA form, the CDR3 reads TGTGCCAGCAGCCCCCGGACAGGAAAAGAGACCCAGTACTTC.

V gene TRBV28 combines with J gene TRBJ1-1; D not resolved. Germline V gene lookup returns CDR1 MDHEN and CDR2 SYDVKM. Trimming took off 4 bases at V and 11 bases at J, with 11 bases between the two ends. CDR3 length equals 11 residues. The CDR3 reads CASSWEAQAFF. CDR3 DNA sequence: TGTGCCAGCAGTTGGGAGGCCCAGGCTTTCTTT.

The chain joins TRBV10-2 to TRBJ2-1; 12 nucleotides agree with TRBD2. V lost 6 bases to trimming and J lost 4 bases; unmatched junction nucleotides: 4. The CDR3 loop spans 15 amino acids. Germline V gives CDR1 WSHSY, CDR2 SAAADI. The CDR3 spells CASSQLAGGYNEQFF. The DNA of the CDR3 is TGCGCCAGCAGCCAACTAGCGGGAGGTTACAATGAGCAGTTCTTC.

In this sample, this clone turned up a few times. The chain recombines TRBV30 with TRBJ2-6; no clear D. V dropped 2 bases and J dropped 1 base, with 15 bases sitting between them. Germline values: CDR1 GTSNPN, CDR2 SVGIG (reference sequence). CDR3 size: 17 residues. The CDR3 DNA reads as TGTGCCTGGAGTCCCCTGCGATCCTTATCTGGGGCCAACGTCCTGACTTTC. Its translation is CAWSPLRSLSGANVLTF.

This clone was counted only a few times. The chain combines TRBV4-3 with TRBJ2-3, with TRBD2 matching 12 bases. The CDR3 runs to 18 residues. Germline CDR1 and CDR2: LGHNA and YSLEER. Losses at the gene ends were 4 bases for V and 0 bases for J; bases not matched to a gene: 8. This CDR3 reads CASSLQPTSGRSTDTQYF. CDR3 coding DNA: TGCGCCAGCAGCCTCCAGCCCACTAGCGGGAGGAGCACAGATACGCAGTATTTT.

The chain links TRBV11-2 to TRBJ2-1, with 12 bases lining up with TRBD2. The germline V gene encodes CDR1 SGHAT and CDR2 FQNNGV. CDR3 length: 17 residues. The J segment lost 8 bases and the V segment lost 1 base, leaving 9 bases of the junction unmatched. The DNA of the CDR3 is TGTGCCAGCAGCTTAGGTCCTCCGACTAGCGGGAGTCATGAGCAGTTCTTC. Protein: CASSLGPPTSGSHEQFF.

This clone has only a few counts. V and J are TRBV11-2 and TRBJ2-5; a weak D match, TRBD2 (6 bases). CDR3 length equals 14 residues. V was cut by 4 bases and J by 1 base, with 10 bases left in between. Germline-derived CDR1 and CDR2 are SGHAT and FQNNGV. CDR3 bases: TGTGCCAGCAGCTGGAGGGACTTCCAAGAGACCCAGTACTTC. Amino acids: CASSWRDFQETQYF.

The rearrangement uses TRBV5-6 and TRBJ2-3; D is possibly TRBD2 (7 bases). Germline V CDR1 and CDR2: SGHDT, YYEEEE. Trimming removed 3 bases at V and 4 bases at J, with 21 bases between. The CDR3 length is 17 residues. The DNA of the CDR3 is TGTGCCAGCAGCTCCTTCCGGGGGGCGGGAGCCGCAGATACGCAGTATTTT. Protein product: CASSSFRGAGAADTQYF.

CDR3 sequence (DNA): TGTGCCAGTAGTCCCCCTAGCGGGCAAAGCTCTGGGGCCAACGTCCTGACTTTC. Protein sequence: CASSPPSGQSSGANVLTF. The chain carries TRBV19 and TRBJ2-6; 8 bases map to TRBD2. V lost 5 bases to trimming and J lost 0 bases; unmatched junction nucleotides: 9. This CDR3 region has 18 residues. Germline CDR1 LNHDA, CDR2 SQIVND (reference sequence).

There are a few counts of this clone. The chain is built from TRBV7-8 and TRBJ1-1; no clear D gene. Germline CDR1 reads SGHVS; CDR2 reads FQNEAQ. The V end lost 5 bases, the J end lost 1 base, and 8 bases lay between the germline ends. The CDR3 is 13 amino acids. Here the CDR3 DNA reads TGTGCCAGCAGCCCCAGACAGAACACTGAAGCTTTCTTT. Amino acid sequence: CASSPRQNTEAFF.

In its sample, this clone was seen a few times. V and J are TRBV7-9 and TRBJ1-2, with TRBD1 matching 7 bases. The CDR3 consists of 15 residues. Germline lookup yields CDR1 SEHNR and CDR2 FQNEAQ (reference sequence). Germline trimming cut 5 bases from V and 3 bases from J; bases unmatched to any gene: 9. CDR3 sequence: CASSILQGKDYGYTF. As DNA, the CDR3 is TGTGCCAGCAGCATTCTACAGGGGAAAGACTATGGCTACACCTTC.

A single count supports this clone. The genes are TRBV2 and TRBJ1-1, with 7 bases matching TRBD1. Looked up from germline, CDR1 is SNHLY and CDR2 is FYNNEI. Trimming cost V 6 bases and J 5 bases; bases outside gene matches: 12. This CDR3 region has 15 residues. CDR3 bases: TGTGCCAGCAGGTTGGAACTGACAGGGAGAACTGAAGCTTTCTTT. It yields the protein CASRLELTGRTEAFF. Supplemented by reference TRBV2 and TRBJ1-1, the full variable domain reads EPEVTQTPSHQVTQMGQEVILRCVPISNHLYFYWYRQILGQKVEFLVSFYNNEISEKSEIFDDQFSVERPDGSNFTLKIRSTKLEDSAMYFCASRLELTGRTEAFFGQGTRLTVV.

The rearrangement joins TRBV28 to TRBJ2-2, with a possible D match to TRBD2 (6 bases). This CDR3 is 16 amino acids long. V was pared by 7 bases and J by 3 bases, with 18 bases between. Germline assignment: CDR1 MDHEN and CDR2 SYDVKM. The CDR3 spells CASIDGTLGYTGELFF. In DNA form, the CDR3 reads TGTGCCAGCATCGATGGGACTCTAGGGTACACCGGGGAGCTGTTTTTT. Full variable domain (missing parts from reference TRBV28 and TRBJ2-2): DVKVTQSSRYLVKRTGEKVFLECVQDMDHENMFWYRQDPGLGLRLIYFSYDVKMKEKGDIPEGYSVSREKKERFSLILESASTNQTSMYLCASIDGTLGYTGELFFGEGSRLTVL.